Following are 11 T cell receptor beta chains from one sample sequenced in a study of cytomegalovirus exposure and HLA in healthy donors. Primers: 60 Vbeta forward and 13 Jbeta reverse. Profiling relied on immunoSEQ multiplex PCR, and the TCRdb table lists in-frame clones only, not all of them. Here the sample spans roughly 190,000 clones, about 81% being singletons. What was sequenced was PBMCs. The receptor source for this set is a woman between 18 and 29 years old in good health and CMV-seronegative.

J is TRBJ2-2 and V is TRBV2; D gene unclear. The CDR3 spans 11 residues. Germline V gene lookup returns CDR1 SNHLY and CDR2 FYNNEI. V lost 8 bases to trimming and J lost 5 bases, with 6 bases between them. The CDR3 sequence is CASQDTGELFF. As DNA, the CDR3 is TGTGCCAGCCAGGATACCGGGGAGCTGTTTTTT.

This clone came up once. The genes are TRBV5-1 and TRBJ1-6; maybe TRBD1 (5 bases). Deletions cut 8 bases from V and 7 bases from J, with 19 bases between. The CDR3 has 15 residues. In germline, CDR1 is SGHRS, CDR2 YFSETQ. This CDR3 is CASAESDRLNSPLHF. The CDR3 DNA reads TGCGCCAGTGCCGAATCAGACAGACTCAATTCACCCCTCCACTTT.

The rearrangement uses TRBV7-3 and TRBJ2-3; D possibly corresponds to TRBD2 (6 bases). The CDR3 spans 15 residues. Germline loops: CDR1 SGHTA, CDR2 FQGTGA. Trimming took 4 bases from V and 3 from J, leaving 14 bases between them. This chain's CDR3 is CASSSSLLATDTQYF. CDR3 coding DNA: TGTGCCAGCAGCTCCTCGCTCCTAGCGACAGATACGCAGTATTTT.

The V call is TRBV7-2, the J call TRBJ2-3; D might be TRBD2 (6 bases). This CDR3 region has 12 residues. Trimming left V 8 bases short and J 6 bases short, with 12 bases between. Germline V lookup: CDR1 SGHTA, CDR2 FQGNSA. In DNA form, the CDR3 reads TGTGCCAGCCGGGGCCTAGCGGATACGCAGTATTTT. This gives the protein CASRGLADTQYF.

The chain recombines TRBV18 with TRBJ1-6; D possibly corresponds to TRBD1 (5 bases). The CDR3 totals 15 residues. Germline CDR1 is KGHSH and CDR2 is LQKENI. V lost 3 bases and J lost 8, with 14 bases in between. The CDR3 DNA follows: TGTGCCAGCTCACCGCGGAGGGACCTAGATTCACCCCTCCACTTT. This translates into CASSPRRDLDSPLHF. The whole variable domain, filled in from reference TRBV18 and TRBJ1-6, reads NAGVMQNPRHLVRRRGQEARLRCSPMKGHSHVYWYRQLPEEGLKFMVYLQKENIIDESGMPKERFSAEFPKEGPSILRIQQVVRGDSAAYFCASSPRRDLDSPLHFGNGTRLTVT.

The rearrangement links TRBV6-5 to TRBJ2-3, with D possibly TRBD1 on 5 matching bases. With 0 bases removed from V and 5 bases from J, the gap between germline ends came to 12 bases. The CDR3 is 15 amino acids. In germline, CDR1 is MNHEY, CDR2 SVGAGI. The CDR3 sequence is CASSYSRDSQDTQYF. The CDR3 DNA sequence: TGTGCCAGCAGTTACTCGCGAGACAGTCAAGATACGCAGTATTTT.

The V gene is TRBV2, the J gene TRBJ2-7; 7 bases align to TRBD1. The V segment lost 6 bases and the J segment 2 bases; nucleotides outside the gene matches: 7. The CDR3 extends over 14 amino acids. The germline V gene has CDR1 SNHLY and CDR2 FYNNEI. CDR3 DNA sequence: TGTGCCAGCAGCGCACAGGGGCTTACCTACGAGCAGTACTTC. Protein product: CASSAQGLTYEQYF.

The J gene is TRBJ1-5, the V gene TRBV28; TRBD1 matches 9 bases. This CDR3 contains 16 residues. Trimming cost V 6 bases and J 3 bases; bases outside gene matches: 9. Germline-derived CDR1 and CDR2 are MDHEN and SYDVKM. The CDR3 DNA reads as TGTGCCAGCAGAGCGGACAGGGGAGTATACAATCAGCCCCAGCATTTT. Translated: CASRADRGVYNQPQHF.

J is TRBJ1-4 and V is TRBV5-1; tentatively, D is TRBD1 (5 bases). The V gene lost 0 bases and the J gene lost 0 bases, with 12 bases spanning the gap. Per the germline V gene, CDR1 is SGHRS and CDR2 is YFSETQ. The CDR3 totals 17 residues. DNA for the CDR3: TGCGCCAGCAGCTTGGCCAAGGGGCACCCAACTAATGAAAAACTGTTTTTT. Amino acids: CASSLAKGHPTNEKLFF.

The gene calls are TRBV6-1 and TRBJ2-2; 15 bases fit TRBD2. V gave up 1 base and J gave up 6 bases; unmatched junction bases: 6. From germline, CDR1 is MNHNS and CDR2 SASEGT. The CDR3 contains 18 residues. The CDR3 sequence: CASSEGGLAGGWAGELFF. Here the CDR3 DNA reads TGTGCCAGCAGTGAAGGGGGACTAGCGGGAGGTTGGGCCGGGGAGCTGTTTTTT.

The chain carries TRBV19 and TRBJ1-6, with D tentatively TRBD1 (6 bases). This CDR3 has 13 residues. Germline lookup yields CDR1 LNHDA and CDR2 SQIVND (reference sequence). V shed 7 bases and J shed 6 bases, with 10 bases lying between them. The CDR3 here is CASKTGGNSPLHF. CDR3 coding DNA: TGTGCCAGTAAGACAGGAGGTAATTCACCCCTCCACTTT. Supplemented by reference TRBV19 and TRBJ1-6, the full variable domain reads DGGITQSPKYLFRKEGQNVTLSCEQNLNHDAMYWYRQDPGQGLRLIYYSQIVNDFQKGDIAEGYSVSREKKESFPLTVTSAQKNPTAFYLCASKTGGNSPLHFGNGTRLTVT.